The clone carrying this TCR beta chain came up once. The data stem from a study of technical replicates of blood from a few donors. Libraries were prepared by immunoSEQ multiplex PCR; TCRdb keeps only in-frame clonotypes and omits some of them. The sample includes about 53,000 clones, about 82% seen only once; the top ten take 5.6%. Trimming left V 6 bases short and J 0 bases short, with 12 bases between. Germline CDR1 MNHNY, CDR2 SVGAGI (reference sequence). The CDR3 sequence is 15 residues long. The receptor was derived from a human donor in good health. Some clones in this sample may be carry-over from other donors' samples. The J gene is TRBJ1-3, the V gene TRBV6-6; possibly TRBD1 for D (5 bases). Sequenced material: PBMCs. The CDR3 DNA sequence: TGTGCCAGCAGCCGGGGGTTTCGCTCTGGAAACACCATATATTTT. It yields the protein CASSRGFRSGNTIYF.